This TCR beta chain stems from a study of T cell changes during pregnancy in multiple sclerosis (dated by TCRdb to between 2017 and 2020). For the study in its entirety: The study looked at changes in the T cell repertoire across pregnancy in women with multiple sclerosis.

Libraries were constructed by the immunoSEQ multiplex PCR assay. Here the immuneACCESS table is served through TCRdb, limited to in-frame sequences with V and J called. Missing clones are a known gap in these copies; in checked studies unresolved V genes cover under half, and the rest lacks a known reason. Present in this sample are roughly 72,000 clones, 94% of which were seen just once. The top ten hold roughly 0.13% of the sample. CDR1 and CDR2 are read off the germline V gene (reference sequence) as SGHNT and YYREEE. Trimming takes 0 bases from V and 3 bases from J, and the germline ends sit 12 bases apart. The CDR3 spans 15 residues, from the cysteine through the phenylalanine. Only the CDR3 region is kept as DNA, spanning 45 bases read in frame from base 1. Turning to this clone: The clone's antigen remains unknown. Base-call qualities are not available, and no considerably larger clone is one nucleotide away.

The receptor's source is a female donor with multiple sclerosis, enrolled in a pregnancy study. The chain links TRBV5-4 with TRBJ1-2; a confident D gene designation cannot be given. The sample was CD4+ T cells from peripheral blood mononuclear cells, taken after pregnancy. The CDR3 protein sequence reads: CASSLGGGLDYGYTF. Read as DNA, the sequence is TGTGCCAGCAGCTTGGGAGGAGGGCTTGACTATGGCTACACCTTC.